This is a list of T cell receptor beta chains from one sample in a study of vaccination effects on CD4 cells after COVID-19. Profiled with immunoSEQ multiplex PCR; TCRdb holds only in-frame clones, not every one. This table has under 50,000 clones, roughly three quarters appearing once. For these TCRs, the target antigens are not known. This material consisted of CD4+ T cells from PBMCs cultured without peptide, taken before COVID-19 vaccination. The receptors derive from a human donor who had a prior SARS-CoV-2 infection. Each CDR3 is given with its conserved first and last residue. The D gene is left open where the match is weak. Size is stated for part of the rows, as once, few or many counts, or as a class when the clone is expanded.

abundance: few; v_gene: TRBV18; d_gene: -; j_gene: TRBJ1-1; len: 16; CDR3aa: CASSPRGGAGNTEAFF; CDR3nt: TGTGCCAGCTCACCACGGGGCGGGGCTGGGAACACTGAAGCTTTCTTT
abundance: -; v_gene: TRBV12-5; d_gene: -; j_gene: TRBJ1-1; len: 13; CDR3aa: CASGLEVNTEAFF; CDR3nt: TGTGCTAGTGGTTTGGAGGTTAACACTGAAGCTTTCTTT
abundance: -; v_gene: TRBV9; d_gene: -; j_gene: TRBJ2-3; len: 14; CDR3aa: CASSSRTSTDTQYF; CDR3nt: TGTGCCAGCAGCTCCCGGACTAGCACAGATACGCAGTATTTT
abundance: -; v_gene: TRBV3-1/TRBV3-2; d_gene: -; j_gene: TRBJ2-3; len: 16; CDR3aa: CASSPPTSSSTDTQYF; CDR3nt: TGTGCCAGCAGCCCCCCGACAAGTTCTAGCACAGATACGCAGTATTTT
abundance: few; v_gene: TRBV14; d_gene: -; j_gene: TRBJ1-2; len: 13; CDR3aa: CASSQEGLVNYTF; CDR3nt: TGTGCCAGCAGCCAAGAAGGGCTAGTAAACTACACCTTC
abundance: -; v_gene: TRBV7-6; d_gene: -; j_gene: TRBJ2-2; len: 17; CDR3aa: CASSLEWGGANTGELFF; CDR3nt: TGTGCCAGCAGCTTAGAATGGGGGGGCGCGAACACCGGGGAGCTGTTTTTT
abundance: -; v_gene: TRBV11-2; d_gene: TRBD2; j_gene: TRBJ2-1; len: 18; CDR3aa: CASSPGGLAGGTYNEQFF; CDR3nt: TGTGCCAGCAGCCCCGGCGGGCTAGCGGGGGGGACCTACAATGAGCAGTTCTTC
abundance: -; v_gene: TRBV18; d_gene: TRBD1; j_gene: TRBJ1-2; len: 15; CDR3aa: CASSEGQGGDYGYTF; CDR3nt: TGTGCCAGCTCAGAAGGACAGGGAGGGGACTATGGCTACACCTTC
abundance: -; v_gene: TRBV7-2; d_gene: TRBD1; j_gene: TRBJ2-5; len: 14; CDR3aa: CASSQGTDQETQYF; CDR3nt: TGTGCCAGCAGCCAAGGGACAGACCAAGAGACCCAGTACTTC
abundance: -; v_gene: TRBV7-9; d_gene: -; j_gene: TRBJ1-3; len: 16; CDR3aa: CASSALTFVAGNTIYF; CDR3nt: TGTGCCAGCAGCGCGCTGACTTTTGTCGCTGGAAACACCATATATTTT
abundance: once; v_gene: TRBV6-2/TRBV6-3; d_gene: -; j_gene: TRBJ1-2; len: 15; CDR3aa: CASSYREGVFYGYTF; CDR3nt: TGTGCCAGCAGTTACCGCGAGGGGGTCTTCTATGGCTACACCTTC
abundance: few; v_gene: TRBV6-5; d_gene: -; j_gene: TRBJ2-7; len: 15; CDR3aa: CASSYSSQEPYEQYF; CDR3nt: TGTGCCAGCAGTTACTCCAGTCAGGAACCCTACGAGCAGTACTTC
abundance: -; v_gene: TRBV7-9; d_gene: -; j_gene: TRBJ2-7; len: 15; CDR3aa: CASSFVGRGSYEQYF; CDR3nt: TGTGCCAGCAGCTTCGTGGGACGCGGCTCCTACGAGCAGTACTTC
abundance: -; v_gene: TRBV6-5; d_gene: -; j_gene: TRBJ1-5; len: 14; CDR3aa: CASTADRFLQPQHF; CDR3nt: TGTGCCAGCACTGCCGACAGGTTCCTTCAGCCCCAGCATTTT
abundance: few; v_gene: TRBV4-2; d_gene: -; j_gene: TRBJ1-3; len: 15; CDR3aa: CASSQEMGLGNTIYF; CDR3nt: TGTGCCAGCAGCCAAGAAATGGGGCTCGGAAACACCATATATTTT
abundance: -; v_gene: TRBV5-6; d_gene: -; j_gene: TRBJ2-5; len: 13; CDR3aa: CASNLGIQETQYF; CDR3nt: TGTGCCAGCAACTTGGGGATTCAAGAGACCCAGTACTTC
abundance: -; v_gene: TRBV7-8; d_gene: -; j_gene: TRBJ2-5; len: 14; CDR3aa: CASTVRGGRETQYF; CDR3nt: TGTGCCAGCACCGTGAGGGGGGGGAGAGAGACCCAGTACTTC
abundance: -; v_gene: TRBV5-1; d_gene: -; j_gene: TRBJ2-3; len: 16; CDR3aa: CASSTDSRLGTDTQYF; CDR3nt: TGCGCCAGCAGCACGGACAGTCGTCTAGGCACAGATACGCAGTATTTT